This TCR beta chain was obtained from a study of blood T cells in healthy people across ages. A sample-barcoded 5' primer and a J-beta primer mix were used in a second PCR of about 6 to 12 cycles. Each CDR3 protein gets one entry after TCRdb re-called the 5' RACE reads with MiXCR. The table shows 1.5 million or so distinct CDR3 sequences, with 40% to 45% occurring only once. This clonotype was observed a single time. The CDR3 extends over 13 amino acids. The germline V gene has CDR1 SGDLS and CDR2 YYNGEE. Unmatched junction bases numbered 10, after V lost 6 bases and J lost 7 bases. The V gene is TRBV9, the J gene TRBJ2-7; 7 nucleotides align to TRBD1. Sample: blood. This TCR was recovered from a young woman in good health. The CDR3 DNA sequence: TGTGCCAGCACACGGGACAGTTACAATGAGCAGTACTTC. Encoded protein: CASTRDSYNEQYF.